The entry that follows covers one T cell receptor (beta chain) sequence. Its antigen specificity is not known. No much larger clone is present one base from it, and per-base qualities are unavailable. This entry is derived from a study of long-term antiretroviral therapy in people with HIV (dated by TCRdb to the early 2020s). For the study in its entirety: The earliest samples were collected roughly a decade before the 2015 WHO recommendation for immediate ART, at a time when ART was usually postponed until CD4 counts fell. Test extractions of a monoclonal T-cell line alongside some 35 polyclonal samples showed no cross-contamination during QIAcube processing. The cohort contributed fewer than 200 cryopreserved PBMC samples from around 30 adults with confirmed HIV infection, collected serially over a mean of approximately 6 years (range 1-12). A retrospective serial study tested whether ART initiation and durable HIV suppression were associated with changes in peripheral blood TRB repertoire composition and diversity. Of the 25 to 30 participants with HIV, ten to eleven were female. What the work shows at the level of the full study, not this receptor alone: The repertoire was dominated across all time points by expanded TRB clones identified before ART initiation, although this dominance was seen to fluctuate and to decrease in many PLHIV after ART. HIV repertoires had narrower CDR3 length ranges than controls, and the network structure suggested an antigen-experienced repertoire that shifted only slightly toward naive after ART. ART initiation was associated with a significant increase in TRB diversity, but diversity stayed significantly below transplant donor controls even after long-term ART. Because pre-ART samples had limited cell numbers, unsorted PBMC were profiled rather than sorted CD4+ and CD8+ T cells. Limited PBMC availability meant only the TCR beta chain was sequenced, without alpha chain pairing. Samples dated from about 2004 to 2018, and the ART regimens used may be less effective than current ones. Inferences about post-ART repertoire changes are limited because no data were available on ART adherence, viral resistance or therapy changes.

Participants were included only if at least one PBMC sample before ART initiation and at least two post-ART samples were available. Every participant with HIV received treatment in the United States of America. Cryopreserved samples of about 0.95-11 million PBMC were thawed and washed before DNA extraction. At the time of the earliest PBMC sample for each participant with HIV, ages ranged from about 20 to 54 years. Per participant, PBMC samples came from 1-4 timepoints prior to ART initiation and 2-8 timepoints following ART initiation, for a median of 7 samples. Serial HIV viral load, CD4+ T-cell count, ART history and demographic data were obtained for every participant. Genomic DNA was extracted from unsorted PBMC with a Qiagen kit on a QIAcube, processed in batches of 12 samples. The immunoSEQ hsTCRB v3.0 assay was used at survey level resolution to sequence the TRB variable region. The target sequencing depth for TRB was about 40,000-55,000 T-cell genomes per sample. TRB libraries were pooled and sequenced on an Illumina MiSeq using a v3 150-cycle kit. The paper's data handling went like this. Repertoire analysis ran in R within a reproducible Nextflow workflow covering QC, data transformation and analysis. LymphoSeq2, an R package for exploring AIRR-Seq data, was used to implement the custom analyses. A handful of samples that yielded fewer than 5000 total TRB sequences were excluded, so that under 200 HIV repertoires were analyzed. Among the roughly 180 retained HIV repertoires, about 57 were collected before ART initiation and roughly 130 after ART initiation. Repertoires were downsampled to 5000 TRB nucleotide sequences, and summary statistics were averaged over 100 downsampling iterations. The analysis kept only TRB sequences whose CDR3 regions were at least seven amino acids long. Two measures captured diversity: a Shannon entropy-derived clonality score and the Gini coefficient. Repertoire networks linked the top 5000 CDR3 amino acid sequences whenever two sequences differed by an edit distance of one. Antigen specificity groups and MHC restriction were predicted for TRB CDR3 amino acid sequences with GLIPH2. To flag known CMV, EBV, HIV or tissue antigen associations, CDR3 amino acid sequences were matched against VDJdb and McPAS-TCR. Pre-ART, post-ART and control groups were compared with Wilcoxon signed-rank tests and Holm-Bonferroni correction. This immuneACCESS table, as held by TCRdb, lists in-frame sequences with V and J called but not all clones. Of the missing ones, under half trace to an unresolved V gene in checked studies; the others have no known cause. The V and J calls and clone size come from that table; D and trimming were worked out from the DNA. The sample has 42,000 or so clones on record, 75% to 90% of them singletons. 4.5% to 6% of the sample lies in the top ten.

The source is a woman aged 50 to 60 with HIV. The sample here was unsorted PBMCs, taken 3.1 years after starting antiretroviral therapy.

The CDR3 has the sequence CASSRTGNTGELFF. The nucleotide sequence reads TGCGCCAGCAGCCGGACAGGGAACACCGGGGAGCTGTTTTTT. The sequence is built from TRBV5-1 and TRBJ2-2; TRBD1 lines up with 7 middle nucleotides. Trimmed from V: 4 bases; trimmed from J: 1 base; junction bases lacking a gene match: 1. The germline V gene supplies CDR1 SGHRS and CDR2 YFSETQ. The CDR3 has 14 amino acids, counting the end cysteine and phenylalanine. Only the CDR3 DNA stays, 42 bases, in frame from base 1.